This is a list of T cell receptor beta chains from one sample in a study of CD8+ T cells in alopecia areata. Profiled with immunoSEQ multiplex PCR; TCRdb holds only in-frame clones, not every one. Of about 200,000 clones in the sample, roughly 64% were seen once. Sequenced material: CD4+ T cells sorted from blood, taken at week 24, from a patient treated with tofacitinib. Receptors were obtained from a human donor with alopecia areata. Each CDR3 is given with its conserved first and last residue. The D gene is left open where the match is weak. Rows may omit the clone size; those that give it use once, few, many or a size class.

abundance	len	d_gene	v_gene	j_gene	CDR3aa	CDR3nt
NA	12	NA	TRBV7-8	TRBJ1-4	CASSLAAEKLFF	TGTGCCAGCAGCTTAGCGGCTGAAAAACTGTTTTTT
NA	16	TRBD1	TRBV5-1	TRBJ2-5	CASSRGDRGSGETQYF	TGCGCCAGCAGCCGCGGGGACAGGGGTTCGGGAGAGACCCAGTACTTC
NA	15	TRBD2	TRBV2	TRBJ2-3	CASSEDSSGADTQYF	TGTGCCAGCAGTGAAGATTCTAGCGGGGCCGATACGCAGTATTTT
NA	11	NA	TRBV5-6	TRBJ1-2	CASPTNYGYTF	TGTGCCAGCCCGACCAACTATGGCTACACCTTC
many	13	TRBD1	TRBV6-5	TRBJ2-6	CAINRGGANVLTF	TGTGCCATAAACAGGGGTGGGGCCAACGTCCTGACTTTC
NA	14	NA	TRBV5-1	TRBJ2-5	CASSLGNTGETQYF	TGCGCCAGCAGCTTGGGCAACACGGGAGAGACCCAGTACTTC
NA	15	TRBD1	TRBV4-1	TRBJ2-7	CASRHLDRGSGEQYF	TGCGCCAGCAGACATCTGGACAGGGGTTCTGGCGAGCAGTACTTC
few	14	NA	TRBV18	TRBJ2-5	CASSLPGGGETQYF	TGTGCCAGCTCCCTGCCCGGCGGAGGAGAGACCCAGTACTTC
NA	16	NA	TRBV4-2	TRBJ2-5	CASSQKTGTVQETQYF	TGTGCCAGCAGCCAAAAAACTGGGACGGTACAAGAGACCCAGTACTTC
NA	14	TRBD1	TRBV2	TRBJ2-5	CASGTGAFQETQYF	TGTGCCAGCGGGACAGGGGCCTTCCAAGAGACCCAGTACTTC
NA	14	NA	TRBV19	TRBJ2-3	CASSLRSNPDTQYF	TGTGCCAGTAGTCTCAGATCTAACCCCGATACGCAGTATTTT
NA	14	NA	TRBV5-4	TRBJ1-1	CASSLVYPNTEAFF	TGTGCCAGCAGCTTGGTGTACCCGAACACTGAAGCTTTCTTT
NA	15	TRBD1	TRBV7-9	TRBJ2-3	CASSSTGGGTDTQYF	TGTGCCAGCAGCTCAACAGGGGGCGGCACAGATACGCAGTATTTT
few	18	TRBD2	TRBV7-8	TRBJ2-7	CASTSAVGLAGVGDEQYF	TGTGCCAGCACCTCTGCCGTGGGCCTAGCGGGAGTCGGCGACGAGCAGTACTTC
NA	16	NA	TRBV4-1	TRBJ2-7	CASSQEEGKPPYEQYF	TGCGCCAGCAGCCAAGAAGAAGGCAAGCCCCCCTACGAGCAGTACTTC
NA	14	TRBD1	TRBV18	TRBJ2-1	CASSPGQAFGEQFF	TGTGCCAGCTCACCGGGACAGGCTTTCGGTGAGCAGTTCTTC
once	15	TRBD2	TRBV5-1	TRBJ2-5	CASSWPGLGLQTQYF	TGCGCCAGCAGCTGGCCTGGACTAGGACTACAGACCCAGTACTTC
NA	11	NA	TRBV20-1	TRBJ2-7	CSARATREQYF	TGCAGTGCTAGAGCCACCCGGGAGCAGTACTTC
NA	14	NA	TRBV9	TRBJ2-2	CASSPGTNTGELFF	TGTGCCAGCAGCCCGGGAACGAACACCGGGGAGCTGTTTTTT
NA	16	NA	TRBV7-9	TRBJ1-6	CASSLTLSSYNSPLHF	TGTGCCAGCAGCTTGACACTCAGCTCCTATAATTCACCCCTCCACTTT